These 22 T cell receptor beta chains came from one sample sequenced in a study of PD-1 blockade in classical Hodgkin lymphoma. Every patient relapsed after autologous stem cell transplantation, and brentuximab vedotin exposure varied. Method: immunoSEQ multiplex PCR; TCRdb's copy keeps in-frame clones and lacks some. The data hold under 25,000 clones, with around 80% observed a single time. The material sequenced was peripheral blood mononuclear cells (PBMCs), taken before the second cycle of nivolumab. These receptors were collected from a human donor with classical Hodgkin lymphoma.

The V call is TRBV4-2, the J call TRBJ2-7; weak D call: TRBD2 (5 bases). Germline values: CDR1 LGHNA, CDR2 YNFKEQ. The CDR3 is 13 residues long. The ends were cut back, 4 bases at V and 5 bases at J, with 12 bases in the middle. The CDR3 DNA reads as TGTGCCAGCAGCCGCGGGCGGGTGGACGAGCAGTACTTC. Translating it yields CASSRGRVDEQYF.

The table lists this clone with a few counts. The chain is built from TRBV6-5 and TRBJ2-1; maybe TRBD2 (6 bases). Per the germline V gene, CDR1 is MNHEY and CDR2 is SVGAGI. The CDR3 totals 13 residues. The V and J ends lost 6 bases and 3 bases respectively, with 9 bases between them. The chain's CDR3 is CASRRDFYNEQFF. CDR3 nucleotides: TGTGCCAGCAGACGGGACTTCTACAATGAGCAGTTCTTC.

The rearrangement uses TRBV28 and TRBJ2-2; TRBD1 agrees at 8 bases. CDR1 is MDHEN and CDR2 is SYDVKM in the germline V gene. The CDR3 length is 17 residues. V lost 6 bases, J lost 5 bases, and 14 bases stayed unmatched. The CDR3 region has the DNA TGTGCCAGCAGGCCCCCAACCCGACAGGGGTGGACCGGGGAGCTGTTTTTT. This encodes CASRPPTRQGWTGELFF.

This clone was counted once. This chain links TRBV18 with TRBJ2-7; D might be TRBD2 (6 bases). Trimming stripped 4 bases from V and 8 bases from J, with 15 bases between. Germline loops: CDR1 KGHSH, CDR2 LQKENI. This CDR3 spans 13 amino acids. CDR3 coding DNA: TGTGCCAGCTCACTCCCACCGGGACTCAAGCAGTACTTC. Encoded protein: CASSLPPGLKQYF.

The table lists this clone with a count of one. Other nucleotide sequences from this sample produce the same CDR3. V and J are TRBV9 and TRBJ2-2; weak D call: TRBD1 (6 bases). The CDR3 covers 15 residues. Trimming stripped 0 bases from V and 3 bases from J, with 9 bases between. Germline V gene lookup returns CDR1 SGDLS and CDR2 YYNGEE. In nucleotides, the CDR3 is TGTGCCAGCAGCGTAGCGGCAGGGGACACCGGGGAGCTGTTTTTT. Protein sequence: CASSVAAGDTGELFF.

The chain recombines TRBV28 with TRBJ1-2; 11 nucleotides align to TRBD1. Trimming removed 6 bases from V and 8 bases from J; junction bases left unmatched: 8. The CDR3 has 14 amino acids. Germline values: CDR1 MDHEN, CDR2 SYDVKM. Written as DNA, the CDR3 is TGTGCCAGCAGCTCCGGGACAGGGGGTCAAGGCTACACCTTC. Translating it yields CASSSGTGGQGYTF.

The rearrangement joins TRBV6-1 to TRBJ1-6; D not resolved. This CDR3 region has 13 residues. The ends were cut back, 4 bases at V and 7 bases at J, with 8 bases in the middle. Germline V gene lookup returns CDR1 MNHNS and CDR2 SASEGT. CDR3 sequence reads: CASSVAPNSPLHF. CDR3 bases: TGTGCCAGCAGTGTGGCCCCGAATTCACCCCTCCACTTT.

The chain joins TRBV5-1 to TRBJ2-7, with a possible D match to TRBD2 (5 bases). V gave up 3 bases and J gave up 7 bases, with 20 bases separating them. The CDR3 runs to 15 residues. Germline V gene sequence: CDR1 SGHRS, CDR2 YFSETQ. The CDR3 coding sequence is TGCGCCAGCAGCTCCCTAAAGACGGTTCCGGGGGAGCAGTACTTC. Translated: CASSSLKTVPGEQYF.

This clone came up a few times. The chain couples TRBV7-2 to TRBJ2-3; 11 nucleotides line up with TRBD2. The germline V gene encodes CDR1 SGHTA and CDR2 FQGNSA. This CDR3 is 15 amino acids long. The J segment lost 4 bases and the V segment lost 6 bases, leaving 6 bases of the junction unmatched. In DNA, the CDR3 is TGTGCCAGCAGGACTAGCGGGGTCGGGGCAGATACGCAGTATTTT. Amino acids: CASRTSGVGADTQYF. Full variable domain (missing parts from reference TRBV7-2 and TRBJ2-3): GAGVSQSPSNKVTEKGKDVELRCDPISGHTALYWYRQSLGQGLEFLIYFQGNSAPDKSGLPSDRFSAERTGGSVSTLTIQRTQQEDSAVYLCASRTSGVGADTQYFGPGTRLTVL.

The chain uses TRBV14 and TRBJ1-2, with TRBD1 identical over 7 bases. Germline assignment: CDR1 SGHDN and CDR2 FVKESK. With V trimmed by 3 bases and J by 4 bases, 8 bases remained unmatched. The length of the CDR3 is 15 residues. The CDR3 protein is CASSHSLTGRYGYTF. CDR3 DNA sequence: TGTGCCAGCAGCCACTCCCTGACAGGGCGCTATGGCTACACCTTC. Filled out from reference TRBV14 and TRBJ1-2, the complete variable domain reads EAGVTQFPSHSVIEKGQTVTLRCDPISGHDNLYWYRRVMGKEIKFLLHFVKESKQDESGMPNNRFLAERTGGTYSTLKVQPAELEDSGVYFCASSHSLTGRYGYTFGSGTRLTVV.

This clone was observed a few times. V gene TRBV13 combines with J gene TRBJ1-6, with TRBD1 as a possible D gene (5 bases). V dropped 6 bases and J dropped 2 bases, with 11 bases sitting between them. The CDR3 sequence is 15 residues long. CDR1 is PRHDT, CDR2 FYEKMQ, per germline (reference sequence). The CDR3 DNA sequence: TGTGCCAGCAGAAGCGGGACGGCCTATAATTCACCCCTCCACTTT. Amino acid sequence: CASRSGTAYNSPLHF.

This clone was detected a few times. This chain joins TRBV20-1 and TRBJ2-7; possibly TRBD1 for D (5 bases). Germline V CDR1 and CDR2: DFQATT, SNEGSKA (reference sequence). This CDR3 has 9 amino acids. In DNA, the CDR3 is TGCATTACAGGCGCCGAGCAGTACTTC. Translated, it gives CITGAEQYF.

This chain uses TRBV7-9 with TRBJ2-1; TRBD2 matches at 12 bases. Germline trimming cut 4 bases from V and 6 bases from J; bases unmatched to any gene: 13. Germline-derived CDR1 and CDR2 are SEHNR and FQNEAQ (reference sequence). The length of the CDR3 is 18 residues. CDR3 bases: TGTGCCAGCAGCTACGACCCCCTAGCGGGAGGGCCAAGCAATGAGCAGTTCTTC. Encoded protein: CASSYDPLAGGPSNEQFF.

V and J are TRBV2 and TRBJ2-7, with D perhaps TRBD1 (6 bases). Trimming pared 9 bases from V and 5 bases from J, leaving 14 bases between. The germline V gene encodes CDR1 SNHLY and CDR2 FYNNEI. The CDR3 consists of 12 residues. The CDR3 nucleotides are TGTGCCAGAGGGGGATTCGGGAACGAGCAGTACTTC. Translated: CARGGFGNEQYF.

The rearrangement joins TRBV19 to TRBJ1-5; TRBD1 agrees at 7 bases. CDR3 length: 15 amino acids. The germline V gene encodes CDR1 LNHDA and CDR2 SQIVND (reference sequence). Unmatched junction bases numbered 8, after V lost 4 bases and J lost 5 bases. The CDR3 bases are TGTGCCAGTAGTAGCGACAGGGTGTGGGATCAGCCCCAGCATTTT. Protein sequence: CASSSDRVWDQPQHF.

V usage is TRBV11-2 and J usage is TRBJ2-2; a possible D gene is TRBD1 (5 bases). Trimming took off 5 bases at V and 5 bases at J, with 12 bases between the two ends. The CDR3 has 14 residues. Germline lookup yields CDR1 SGHAT and CDR2 FQNNGV. This CDR3 reads CASSRVGRTGELFF. The CDR3 DNA reads TGTGCCAGCAGCCGTGTGGGGCGGACCGGGGAGCTGTTTTTT. The full variable domain, with the rest looked up from reference TRBV11-2 and TRBJ2-2, is EAGVAQSPRYKIIEKRQSVAFWCNPISGHATLYWYQQILGQGPKLLIQFQNNGVVDDSQLPKDRFSAERLKGVDSTLKIQPAKLEDSAVYLCASSRVGRTGELFFGEGSRLTVL.

The J gene is TRBJ2-1, the V gene TRBV5-1, with TRBD2 matching 12 bases. Germline loops: CDR1 SGHRS, CDR2 YFSETQ. This CDR3 has 16 residues. Trimming at V came to 0 bases and at J to 8 bases, leaving 6 bases not matched to a gene. CDR3 DNA: TGCGCCAGCAGCTTGGAACTAGCGGGAGGAAGGGATGAGCAGTTCTTC. This codes for CASSLELAGGRDEQFF.

The genes are TRBV19 and TRBJ2-1; 9 bases are a match to TRBD2. Trimming cost V 3 bases and J 6 bases; bases outside gene matches: 12. CDR1 is LNHDA and CDR2 is SQIVND in the germline V gene (reference sequence). The CDR3 covers 17 residues. CDR3 DNA sequence: TGTGCCAGTAGTATGACCCTAACTAGCGGGCCTTCCAATGAGCAGTTCTTC. It translates to CASSMTLTSGPSNEQFF.

The sample holds a few counts of this clone. The rearrangement joins TRBV6-1 to TRBJ2-7; D is unresolved. Germline V gene lookup returns CDR1 MNHNS and CDR2 SASEGT. V was pared by 0 bases and J by 6 bases, with 3 bases between. The CDR3 has 11 amino acids. The CDR3 sequence: CASSEAPEQYF. The CDR3 DNA is TGTGCCAGCAGTGAAGCCCCCGAGCAGTACTTC.

This sequence joins TRBV19 and TRBJ2-1; 7 bases map to TRBD2. CDR1 and CDR2 from the germline V gene are LNHDA and SQIVND (reference sequence). The V gene end was trimmed by 10 bases and the J gene end by 2 bases; junction bases not matched to a gene: 8. CDR3 length: 14 residues. The chain's CDR3 is CATTRGRAYNEQFF. Here the CDR3 DNA reads TGTGCCACCACTCGGGGGAGGGCCTACAATGAGCAGTTCTTC.

This chain connects TRBV28 to TRBJ2-1; 7 bases fit TRBD2. V was clipped by 10 bases and J by 6 bases; unmatched bases: 6. The CDR3 loop spans 12 amino acids. Per germline, CDR1 MDHEN and CDR2 SYDVKM. Written as DNA, the CDR3 is TGTGCCACAGGGAGGGCTCGCAATGAGCAGTTCTTC. This sequence encodes CATGRARNEQFF.

This chain joins TRBV19 and TRBJ2-1, with D possibly matching TRBD2 (6 bases). CDR3 size: 15 residues. Looked up from germline, CDR1 is LNHDA and CDR2 is SQIVND (reference sequence). Trimming took 3 bases from V and 0 from J, leaving 9 bases between them. The CDR3 DNA reads as TGTGCCAGTAGTATGGGGAGGCGCTCCTACAATGAGCAGTTCTTC. This codes for CASSMGRRSYNEQFF. Looking up the rest from reference TRBV19 and TRBJ2-1 gives the full variable domain: DGGITQSPKYLFRKEGQNVTLSCEQNLNHDAMYWYRQDPGQGLRLIYYSQIVNDFQKGDIAEGYSVSREKKESFPLTVTSAQKNPTAFYLCASSMGRRSYNEQFFGPGTRLTVL.